This T cell receptor beta chain was identified during a study of blood T cell repertoires in COVID-19. Looking at the study overall: The United States, Italy and Spain were the sources of the acute and convalescent COVID-19 samples. In each case, the material was cDNA or gDNA derived from T cells, B-cell-depleted T cells, or PBMCs.

Looked up from germline, CDR1 is KGHSH and CDR2 is LQKENI. The length of the CDR3 is 16 residues. V gave up 6 bases and J gave up 0 bases, with 15 bases separating them. Original analysis: Using reference gene primer amplification, nucleated cell counts were estimated. Sequencing was performed with immunoSEQ multiplex PCR; in TCRdb, only in-frame clones are kept and a portion is missing. V and J calls plus clone size are reproduced from that table; the DNA served to infer D and trimming. The sample has 150,000 to 200,000 clones, roughly 87% seen once. Sequenced sample: peripheral blood. The clonotype comes from a woman in her fifties or sixties with acute or convalescent COVID-19. The V call is TRBV18, the J call TRBJ2-1; a possible D gene is TRBD1 (5 bases). The CDR3 loop reads CASSLSTGSSYNEQFF. The DNA of the CDR3 is TGTGCCAGCTCTCTATCCACAGGAAGCTCCTACAATGAGCAGTTCTTC.